The next 6 T cell receptor beta chains were all read from a single sample in a study of shared clonotypes between healthy human individuals. Data came from immunoSEQ multiplex PCR; TCRdb stores just in-frame clones and leaves some out. The repertoire holds about 600,000 clones, with almost 97% as singletons. Sequencing was performed on naive CD4+ T cells sorted from blood. Subset denoted: CD45RA+ positively selected. All receptors come from a woman aged 25 to 45 in good health.

The CDR3 reads CASSSPGTGYSPLHF. The CDR3 DNA follows: TGTGCCAGCAGCTCTCCCGGGACAGGGTATTCACCCCTCCACTTT. The J gene is TRBJ1-6, the V gene TRBV5-6; TRBD1 aligns across 9 bases. Per the germline V gene, CDR1 is SGHDT and CDR2 is YYEEEE. The trim removed 3 bases at V and 8 bases at J, leaving 6 bases unmatched. The CDR3 is 15 amino acids.

V usage is TRBV7-7 and J usage is TRBJ2-3, with 10 bases matching TRBD2. In germline, CDR1 is SSHAT, CDR2 FNYEAQ (reference sequence). CDR3 length: 15 residues. Trimming at V came to 3 bases and at J to 0 bases, leaving 0 bases not matched to a gene. The CDR3 DNA is TGTGCCAGCAGCTTGACTAGCGGGAGCACAGATACGCAGTATTTT. This codes for CASSLTSGSTDTQYF.

J is TRBJ1-2 and V is TRBV21-1; the listed D gene, TRBD1, was not tested against the DNA. TRBV21-1 is given as a pseudogene. This CDR3 contains 16 residues. The CDR3: CASRLRQCTIPYGYTF. The DNA for the CDR3 is TGTGCCAGCAGACTAAGACAGTGCACAATCCCATATGGCTACACCTTC.

Comment on this clone: One end of the junction fails to match germline, which may point to a read error. The gene calls are TRBV5-3 and TRBJ2-7, with TRBD2 identical over 7 bases. TRBV5-3 has ORF status, its function being uncertain. This CDR3 contains 15 residues. The CDR3 region is CASSSAGTTPYEQYF. The CDR3, as DNA: TGTGCCAGCAGCTCCGCCGGGACTACACCCTACGAGCAGTACTTC.

The chain has TRBV10-1 and TRBJ2-1, with TRBD2 matching over 12 bases. This CDR3 is built from 17 residues. Trimming removed 3 bases from V and 9 bases from J; junction bases left unmatched: 12. Germline loops: CDR1 WNHNN, CDR2 SYGVQD (reference sequence). This CDR3 reads CASSDDPGTSGRSEQFF. The CDR3 coding sequence is TGCGCCAGCAGTGATGACCCCGGGACTAGCGGGCGGAGTGAGCAGTTCTTC.

The chain combines TRBV10-3 with TRBJ1-5, with TRBD1 matching 9 bases. CDR3 size: 15 residues. CDR1 ENHRY and CDR2 SYGVKD come from the germline V gene. V was clipped by 10 bases and J by 5 bases; unmatched bases: 12. The CDR3 sequence is CATSRGQGGDQPQHF. The CDR3 DNA reads as TGTGCCACCAGCCGGGGACAGGGTGGGGATCAGCCCCAGCATTTT.